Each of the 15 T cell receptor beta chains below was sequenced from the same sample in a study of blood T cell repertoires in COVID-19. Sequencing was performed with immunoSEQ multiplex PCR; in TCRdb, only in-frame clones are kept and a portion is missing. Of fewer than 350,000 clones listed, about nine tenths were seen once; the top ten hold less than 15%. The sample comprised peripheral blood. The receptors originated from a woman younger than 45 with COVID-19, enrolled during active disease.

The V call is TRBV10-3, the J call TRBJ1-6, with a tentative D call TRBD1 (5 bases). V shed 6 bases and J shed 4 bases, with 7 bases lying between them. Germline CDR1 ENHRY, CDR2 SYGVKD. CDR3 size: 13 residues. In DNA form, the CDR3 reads TGTGCCATCAGAGACAGATATAATTCACCCCTCCACTTT. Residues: CAIRDRYNSPLHF.

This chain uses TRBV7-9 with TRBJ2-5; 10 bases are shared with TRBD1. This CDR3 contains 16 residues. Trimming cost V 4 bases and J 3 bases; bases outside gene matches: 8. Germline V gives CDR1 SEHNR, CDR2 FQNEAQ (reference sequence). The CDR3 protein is CASSWPPGTGEETQYF. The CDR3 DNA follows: TGTGCCAGCAGCTGGCCTCCCGGGACAGGGGAAGAGACCCAGTACTTC.

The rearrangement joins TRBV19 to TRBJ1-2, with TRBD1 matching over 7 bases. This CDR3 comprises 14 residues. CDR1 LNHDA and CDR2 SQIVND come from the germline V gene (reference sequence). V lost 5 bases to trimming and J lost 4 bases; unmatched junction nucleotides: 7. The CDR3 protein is CASSLTGFPYGYTF. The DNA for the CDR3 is TGTGCCAGTAGTCTGACAGGGTTTCCCTATGGCTACACCTTC.

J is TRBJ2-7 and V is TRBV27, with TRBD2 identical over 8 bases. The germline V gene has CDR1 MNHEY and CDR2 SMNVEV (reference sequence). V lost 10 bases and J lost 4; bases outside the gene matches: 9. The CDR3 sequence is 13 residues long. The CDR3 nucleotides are TGTGCCACCGGGAGGGGGAGTCCTTACGAGCAGTACTTC. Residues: CATGRGSPYEQYF.

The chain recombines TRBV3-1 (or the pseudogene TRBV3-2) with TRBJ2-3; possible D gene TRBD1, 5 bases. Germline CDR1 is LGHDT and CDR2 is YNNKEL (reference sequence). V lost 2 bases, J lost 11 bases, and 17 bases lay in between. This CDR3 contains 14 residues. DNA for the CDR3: TGTGCCAGCAGCCAAAGCTACCCAGGGTCTATGCAGTATTTT. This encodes CASSQSYPGSMQYF.

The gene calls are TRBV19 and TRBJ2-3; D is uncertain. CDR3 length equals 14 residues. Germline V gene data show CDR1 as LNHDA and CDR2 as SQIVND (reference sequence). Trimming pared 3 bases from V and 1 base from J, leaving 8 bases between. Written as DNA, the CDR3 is TGTGCCAGTAGTATCCAGCGAGGCACAGATACGCAGTATTTT. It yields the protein CASSIQRGTDTQYF.

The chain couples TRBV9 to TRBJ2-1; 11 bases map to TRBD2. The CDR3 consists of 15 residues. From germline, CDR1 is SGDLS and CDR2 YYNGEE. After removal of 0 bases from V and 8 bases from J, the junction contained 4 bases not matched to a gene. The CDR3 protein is CASSVASGGLYEQFF. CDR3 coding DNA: TGTGCCAGCAGCGTAGCTAGCGGGGGGCTATATGAGCAGTTCTTC.

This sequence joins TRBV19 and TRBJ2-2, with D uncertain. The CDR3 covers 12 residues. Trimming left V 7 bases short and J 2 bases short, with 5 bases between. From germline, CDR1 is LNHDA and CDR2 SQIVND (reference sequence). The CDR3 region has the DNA TGTGCCAGTACCTCTAACACCGGGGAGCTGTTTTTT. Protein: CASTSNTGELFF.

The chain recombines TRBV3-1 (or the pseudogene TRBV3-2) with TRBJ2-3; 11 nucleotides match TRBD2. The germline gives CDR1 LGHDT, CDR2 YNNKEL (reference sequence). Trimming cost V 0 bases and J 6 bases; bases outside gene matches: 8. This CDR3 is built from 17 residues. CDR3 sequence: CASSQDRLAGGQDTQYF. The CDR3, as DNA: TGTGCCAGCAGCCAAGATCGGCTAGCGGGGGGCCAGGATACGCAGTATTTT.

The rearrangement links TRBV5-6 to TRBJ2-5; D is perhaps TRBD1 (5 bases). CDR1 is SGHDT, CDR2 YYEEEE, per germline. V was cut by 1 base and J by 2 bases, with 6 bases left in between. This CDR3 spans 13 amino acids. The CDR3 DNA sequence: TGTGCCAGCAGCTTGCGACAGCAAGAGACCCAGTACTTC. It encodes CASSLRQQETQYF.

The CDR3 nucleotides read TGCGCCAGCAGCCAAGGTCCAGGGGAAGAGGGGCAGTTCTTC. It translates to CASSQGPGEEGQFF. The V and J genes are TRBV4-1 and TRBJ2-1; tentatively, D is TRBD1 (6 bases). The CDR3 runs to 14 residues. Trimming pared 1 base from V and 12 bases from J, leaving 16 bases between. Germline CDR1 reads MGHRA; CDR2 reads YSYEKL.

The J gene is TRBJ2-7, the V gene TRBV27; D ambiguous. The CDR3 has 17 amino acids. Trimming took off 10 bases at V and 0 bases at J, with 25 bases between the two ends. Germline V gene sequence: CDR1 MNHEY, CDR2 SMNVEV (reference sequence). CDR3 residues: CATKRSSTSRSSYEQYF. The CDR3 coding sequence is TGTGCCACCAAGCGATCTTCAACGTCTAGGAGCTCCTACGAGCAGTACTTC.

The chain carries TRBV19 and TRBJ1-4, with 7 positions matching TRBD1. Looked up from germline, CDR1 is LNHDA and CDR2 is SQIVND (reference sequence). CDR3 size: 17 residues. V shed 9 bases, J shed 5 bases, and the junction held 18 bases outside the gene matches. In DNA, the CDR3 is TGTGCCAGAAGAAAAAAAGGGACAGACGGTCCAAATGAAAAACTGTTTTTT. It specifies CARRKKGTDGPNEKLFF.

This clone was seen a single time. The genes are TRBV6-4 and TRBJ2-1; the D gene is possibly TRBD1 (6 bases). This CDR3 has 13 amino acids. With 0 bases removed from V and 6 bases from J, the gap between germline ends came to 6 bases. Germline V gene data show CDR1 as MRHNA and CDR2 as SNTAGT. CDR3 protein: CASSDSDSNEQFF. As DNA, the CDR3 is TGTGCCAGCAGTGACTCGGACAGCAATGAGCAGTTCTTC.

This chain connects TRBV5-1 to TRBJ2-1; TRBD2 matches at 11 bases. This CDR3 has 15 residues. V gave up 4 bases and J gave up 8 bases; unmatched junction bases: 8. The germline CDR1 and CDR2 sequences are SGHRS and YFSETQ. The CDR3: CASSPNSGGAHEQFF. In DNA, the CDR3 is TGCGCCAGCAGCCCAAATAGCGGGGGGGCACATGAGCAGTTCTTC.